The 9 T cell receptor beta chains in this list originate from one sample, sequenced in a study of human versus mouse CDR3 diversity and MHC coevolution (dated by TCRdb to 2017 to 2019). The method was the immunoSEQ multiplex PCR assay. As stored in TCRdb, this immuneACCESS dataset retains in-frame rearrangements with V and J assigned. A fraction of the clones does not appear; measured against another copy, unresolved V genes explain less than half of the discrepancy, and the remainder lacks a known reason. The sample table lists tens of thousands of clones, around 90% of them with a count of one. The ten largest clones take up more than 0.13% of the sample. Sequenced: naive CD4+ T cells from blood. This specimen's cell subset or site label, per the study, means: CD45RO-negative CD62L-positive naive CD4 T cells. All receptors come from a person aged 30 to 69 in good health.

The V call is TRBV10-3, the J call TRBJ2-7, with TRBD2 matching 7 bases. The CDR3 spans 16 residues. Unmatched junction bases numbered 7, after V lost 0 bases and J lost 2 bases. Germline values: CDR1 ENHRY, CDR2 SYGVKD. CDR3: CAISESKTGGTYEQYF. Here the CDR3 DNA reads TGTGCCATCAGTGAGTCGAAAACGGGGGGAACCTACGAGCAGTACTTC.

Only one count was recorded for this clone. The rearrangement uses TRBV5-6 and TRBJ2-1; 16 nucleotides match TRBD2. There are 19 residues in the CDR3. From germline, CDR1 is SGHDT and CDR2 YYEEEE. The ends lost 4 bases at V and 5 bases at J; junction bases unmatched: 12. The CDR3 coding sequence is TGTGCCAGCAGCCCTGGGACTAGCGGGGGGGCGGAACTAGACAATGAGCAGTTCTTC. Amino acid sequence: CASSPGTSGGAELDNEQFF.

The chain recombines TRBV12-5 with TRBJ1-2, with TRBD1 matching 9 bases. J gave up 7 bases and V 5 bases, and 8 bases lay outside the gene matches. CDR1 and CDR2 from the germline V gene are LGHNT and FRNRAP. CDR3 length equals 14 residues. This CDR3 reads CASGVTGTGSGYTF. As DNA, the CDR3 is TGTGCTAGTGGTGTCACCGGGACAGGGTCTGGCTACACCTTC.

The V gene is TRBV30, the J gene TRBJ2-7, with 8 nucleotides matching TRBD1. The CDR3 totals 15 residues. Germline CDR1 GTSNPN, CDR2 SVGIG (reference sequence). The ends lost 0 bases at V and 3 bases at J; junction bases unmatched: 7. This chain's CDR3 is CAWSVPDRAGYEQYF. DNA for the CDR3: TGTGCCTGGAGTGTACCGGACAGGGCCGGCTACGAGCAGTACTTC.

This clone was observed a single time. This chain connects TRBV27 to TRBJ1-1, with no clear D. The CDR3 extends over 15 amino acids. Germline V lookup: CDR1 MNHEY, CDR2 SMNVEV (reference sequence). V lost 3 bases to trimming and J lost 0 bases, with 11 bases between them. The CDR3 loop is CASSLGVTMNTEAFF. In DNA, the CDR3 is TGTGCCAGCAGTTTGGGAGTGACCATGAACACTGAAGCTTTCTTT.

V and J are TRBV5-4 and TRBJ1-1; 9 bases are shared with TRBD1. There are 14 residues in the CDR3. Looked up from germline, CDR1 is SGHNT and CDR2 is YYREEE (reference sequence). Trimming cost V 3 bases and J 4 bases; bases outside gene matches: 4. CDR3 in amino acids: CASSSQGAITEAFF. The CDR3 region has the DNA TGTGCCAGCAGCTCACAGGGGGCTATCACTGAAGCTTTCTTT.

The rearrangement uses TRBV14 and TRBJ2-2, with 10 bases matching TRBD2. After removal of 1 base from V and 6 bases from J, the junction contained 5 bases not matched to a gene. Germline lookup yields CDR1 SGHDN and CDR2 FVKESK. The CDR3 loop spans 16 amino acids. The CDR3 spells CASSQVASGRSGELFF. As DNA, the CDR3 is TGTGCCAGCAGCCAAGTGGCTAGCGGGAGATCCGGGGAGCTGTTTTTT.

The chain combines TRBV29-1 with TRBJ1-2; 8 bases agree with TRBD1. The CDR3 covers 13 residues. The germline V gene encodes CDR1 SQVTM and CDR2 ANQGSEA. Trimming cost V 6 bases and J 7 bases; bases outside gene matches: 10. CDR3 DNA sequence: TGCAGCGTGGGGCGAGGGGGACAGGCTGGCTACACCTTC. It is translated as CSVGRGGQAGYTF. Full variable domain (rest looked up from reference TRBV29-1 and TRBJ1-2): SAVISQKPSRDICQRGTSLTIQCQVDSQVTMMFWYRQQPGQSLTLIATANQGSEATYESGFVIDKFPISRPNLTFSTLTVSNMSPEDSSIYLCSVGRGGQAGYTFGSGTRLTVV.

This clone appeared a single time. The CDR3 DNA follows: TGTGCCAGCATTACCGGGACAGGGGGCAGGTATGAGCAGTTCTTC. Encoded protein: CASITGTGGRYEQFF. The V gene is TRBV6-5, the J gene TRBJ2-1, with 12 bases aligning to TRBD1. Germline CDR1 and CDR2: MNHEY and SVGAGI. The CDR3 has 15 residues. V lost 7 bases, J lost 8 bases, and 9 bases stayed unmatched.